The 26 T cell receptor beta chains given below trace back to one sample, sequenced in a study of technical replicates of blood from a handful of donors. Some clones are missing from TCRdb's copy, which holds only in-frame ones; the method was immunoSEQ multiplex PCR. This sample has 80,000 or so clones, with 95% to 98% found just once. Input material: T cells isolated from PBMCs. These receptors all stem from a human donor in good health.

The chain recombines TRBV18 with TRBJ2-7; weak D call: TRBD2 (5 bases). V was pared by 4 bases and J by 7 bases, with 8 bases between. Germline V gene sequence: CDR1 KGHSH, CDR2 LQKENI. This CDR3 has 11 amino acids. The CDR3 bases are TGTGCCAGCTCACTGGGGAGTGAGCAGTACTTC. Translation gives CASSLGSEQYF.

The chain recombines TRBV11-2 with TRBJ2-1, with 8 bases lining up with TRBD1. V lost 5 bases and J lost 9; bases outside the gene matches: 12. This CDR3 contains 15 residues. The germline CDR1 and CDR2 sequences are SGHAT and FQNNGV. CDR3 sequence reads: CASSPLNSDRGEQFF. CDR3 sequence (DNA): TGTGCCAGCAGCCCTCTAAACTCTGACAGGGGTGAGCAGTTCTTC.

The gene calls are TRBV7-6 and TRBJ2-5; 9 bases match TRBD1. V dropped 3 bases and J dropped 4; count of bases not matched to a gene: 0. Germline V gives CDR1 SGHVS, CDR2 FNYEAQ. The CDR3 has 13 residues. CDR3 DNA: TGTGCCAGCAGCTTGGGACAGGGAGAGACCCAGTACTTC. Translating it yields CASSLGQGETQYF.

This clone came up once. The genes are TRBV5-1 and TRBJ2-7, with TRBD2 identical over 10 bases. V was pared by 1 base and J by 2 bases, with 3 bases of the junction left unmatched. The CDR3 totals 15 residues. Germline assignment: CDR1 SGHRS and CDR2 YFSETQ. CDR3 loop: CASSLRTSGTYEQYF. CDR3 coding DNA: TGCGCCAGCAGCTTGAGGACTAGCGGAACCTACGAGCAGTACTTC. Full variable domain (missing parts from reference TRBV5-1 and TRBJ2-7): KAGVTQTPRYLIKTRGQQVTLSCSPISGHRSVSWYQQTPGQGLQFLFEYFSETQRNKGNFPGRFSGRQFSNSRSEMNVSTLELGDSALYLCASSLRTSGTYEQYFGPGTRLTVT.

The rearrangement links TRBV11-2 to TRBJ1-1, with D perhaps TRBD1 (5 bases). The germline V and J ends were trimmed by 4 bases and 3 bases, with 18 bases remaining between them. The germline V gene has CDR1 SGHAT and CDR2 FQNNGV. CDR3 length: 16 residues. CDR3 sequence (DNA): TGTGCCAGCAGCTCGGACGGAGTATGGGGCGACACTGAAGCTTTCTTT. Translated, it gives CASSSDGVWGDTEAFF.

The chain couples TRBV15 to TRBJ2-5; 8 bases align to TRBD2. The germline gives CDR1 LNHNV, CDR2 YYDKDF (reference sequence). The trim removed 1 base at V and 5 bases at J, leaving 3 bases unmatched. There are 14 residues in the CDR3. CDR3: CATSRGLAYETQYF. The DNA of the CDR3 is TGTGCCACCAGCAGAGGACTAGCGTATGAGACCCAGTACTTC.

The chain has TRBV27 and TRBJ1-1, with D maybe TRBD1 (5 bases). Looked up from germline, CDR1 is MNHEY and CDR2 is SMNVEV (reference sequence). There are 14 residues in the CDR3. The V gene lost 1 base and the J gene lost 10 bases, with 16 bases spanning the gap. The CDR3 DNA reads as TGTGCCAGCAGTTTATTGGCAGGGATATATCCAGCTTTCTTT. Translating it yields CASSLLAGIYPAFF.

This sequence joins TRBV7-6 and TRBJ2-7; TRBD2 agrees at 14 bases. The V gene's germline CDR1 is SGHVS and CDR2 FNYEAQ. The CDR3 runs to 16 residues. The V and J ends lost 5 bases and 1 base, in that order; junction bases with no gene match: 4. The CDR3 nucleotides read TGTGCCAGCAGCCCCGGACTAGCGGGAGGTTCCTACGAGCAGTACTTC. It is translated as CASSPGLAGGSYEQYF.

The chain links TRBV19 to TRBJ1-4, with 7 bases matching TRBD1. The V gene's germline CDR1 is LNHDA and CDR2 SQIVND (reference sequence). With V trimmed by 9 bases and J by 8 bases, 12 bases remained unmatched. This CDR3 is built from 14 residues. The CDR3 loop reads CASQFTGVGEKLFF. CDR3 bases: TGTGCCAGCCAATTTACAGGGGTTGGGGAAAAACTGTTTTTT.

This chain uses TRBV5-1 with TRBJ2-2, with 15 bases identical to TRBD2. Germline V gene sequence: CDR1 SGHRS, CDR2 YFSETQ. The CDR3 covers 17 residues. With 4 bases clipped from V and 6 bases from J, the junction kept 7 bases outside the gene matches. CDR3 loop: CASSIGTSGRKAGELFF. The CDR3 DNA reads as TGCGCCAGCAGCATTGGGACTAGCGGGAGGAAAGCCGGGGAGCTGTTTTTT. The entire variable domain, with the rest obtained from reference TRBV5-1 and TRBJ2-2, is as follows: KAGVTQTPRYLIKTRGQQVTLSCSPISGHRSVSWYQQTPGQGLQFLFEYFSETQRNKGNFPGRFSGRQFSNSRSEMNVSTLELGDSALYLCASSIGTSGRKAGELFFGEGSRLTVL.

The chain uses TRBV5-1 and TRBJ2-3; D may be TRBD2 (5 bases). The V and J ends lost 8 bases and 3 bases respectively, with 16 bases between them. Looked up from germline, CDR1 is SGHRS and CDR2 is YFSETQ. The CDR3 loop spans 14 amino acids. DNA for the CDR3: TGCGCCAGTAAGATTCGGGAAACGACAGATACGCAGTATTTT. Its translation is CASKIRETTDTQYF.

The chain is built from TRBV2 and TRBJ2-3; 7 bases align to TRBD2. This CDR3 is built from 14 residues. Germline loops: CDR1 SNHLY, CDR2 FYNNEI. Unmatched junction bases numbered 7, after V lost 5 bases and J lost 5 bases. CDR3 sequence (DNA): TGTGCCAGCAGTTGGACTAGTAGTATAGATACGCAGTATTTT. Its translation is CASSWTSSIDTQYF.

The J gene is TRBJ2-7, the V gene TRBV28; the D gene is possibly TRBD1 (6 bases). Germline V gene data show CDR1 as MDHEN and CDR2 as SYDVKM. Deletions cut 1 base from V and 6 bases from J, with 13 bases between. The CDR3 is 14 amino acids. The DNA of the CDR3 is TGTGCCAGCAGTTTATCTTGGACAGTCTCCGAGCAGTACTTC. It encodes CASSLSWTVSEQYF.

J is TRBJ1-2 and V is TRBV6-5, with 8 nucleotides matching TRBD1. The CDR3 spans 15 residues. With V trimmed by 6 bases and J by 5 bases, 11 bases remained unmatched. Germline assignment: CDR1 MNHEY and CDR2 SVGAGI. The CDR3 bases are TGTGCCAGCAGCTATACTTCAGGGGGCGGTTATGGCTACACCTTC. Amino acid sequence: CASSYTSGGGYGYTF.

The chain is built from TRBV29-1 and TRBJ1-5, with D tentatively TRBD1 (6 bases). The germline CDR1 and CDR2 sequences are SQVTM and ANQGSEA. Trimming took off 4 bases at V and 7 bases at J, with 14 bases between the two ends. The CDR3 has 13 amino acids. The CDR3 region has the DNA TGCAGCGTTGTCAGGGGAGAAGGACAGCCCCAGCATTTT. Translating gives CSVVRGEGQPQHF.

This chain uses TRBV27 with TRBJ1-4; 8 bases are a match to TRBD1. The ends lost 4 bases at V and 7 bases at J; junction bases unmatched: 5. Germline V gene data show CDR1 as MNHEY and CDR2 as SMNVEV (reference sequence). This CDR3 is 14 amino acids long. The CDR3 here is CASSSGGLGEKLFF. CDR3 bases: TGTGCCAGCAGTTCAGGGGGCCTCGGTGAAAAACTGTTTTTT.

In its sample, this clone was seen once. The gene calls are TRBV2 and TRBJ2-7; TRBD2 might be the D (5 bases). The V end was cut by 6 bases, the J end by 1 base, with 13 bases between. Germline V CDR1 and CDR2: SNHLY, FYNNEI. This CDR3 spans 14 amino acids. The CDR3 spells CASSRERGSYEQYF. The CDR3 DNA sequence: TGTGCCAGCAGCCGAGAACGGGGTTCCTACGAGCAGTACTTC.

The V and J genes are TRBV10-3 and TRBJ2-3, with TRBD2 as a possible D gene (6 bases). The ends were cut back, 6 bases at V and 4 bases at J, with 11 bases in the middle. The CDR3 sequence is 13 residues long. Germline-derived CDR1 and CDR2 are ENHRY and SYGVKD. The CDR3 DNA reads as TGTGCCATCAGATCCGGGACTTCAGATACGCAGTATTTT. Its protein is CAIRSGTSDTQYF.

The chain is built from TRBV7-9 and TRBJ1-1; the match to TRBD1 covers 10 bases. The CDR3 extends over 14 amino acids. Germline V gives CDR1 SEHNR, CDR2 FQNEAQ (reference sequence). Trimming at V came to 7 bases and at J to 2 bases, leaving 4 bases not matched to a gene. The CDR3 DNA sequence: TGTGCCAGCACCGGACAGGGGGGTAACACTGAAGCTTTCTTT. As protein: CASTGQGGNTEAFF.

This chain joins TRBV28 and TRBJ1-3, with D possibly TRBD1 on 6 matching bases. V was shortened by 4 bases and J by 2 bases, with 18 bases between the two germline ends. The CDR3 covers 17 residues. Germline CDR1 MDHEN, CDR2 SYDVKM. The CDR3 reads CASSYNLGQQAGNTIYF. The CDR3 DNA follows: TGTGCCAGCAGTTACAATTTAGGACAGCAGGCTGGAAACACCATATATTTT.

The rearrangement joins TRBV9 to TRBJ1-1; D not certain. Germline values: CDR1 SGDLS, CDR2 YYNGEE. V shed 2 bases and J shed 1 base, with 6 bases lying between them. This CDR3 region has 13 residues. Here the CDR3 reads CASSVQSNTEAFF. As DNA, the CDR3 is TGTGCCAGCAGCGTTCAGTCGAACACTGAAGCTTTCTTT.

The J gene is TRBJ2-5, the V gene TRBV6-5; D gene ambiguous. V lost 4 bases, J lost 4 bases, and 4 bases lay in between. The CDR3 covers 11 residues. From germline, CDR1 is MNHEY and CDR2 SVGAGI. This chain's CDR3 is CASSLRETQYF. Here the CDR3 DNA reads TGTGCCAGCAGTTTGCGAGAGACCCAGTACTTC.

The rearrangement links TRBV15 to TRBJ2-4; TRBD2 might be the D (6 bases). The CDR3 sequence is 20 residues long. CDR1 and CDR2 (germline): LNHNV, YYDKDF (reference sequence). V was cut by 4 bases and J by 0 bases, with 25 bases left in between. CDR3 residues: CATSKAAPRDKGLAKNIQYF. The CDR3 nucleotides are TGTGCCACCAGCAAAGCCGCCCCGCGGGATAAGGGGTTAGCCAAAAACATTCAGTACTTC.

CDR3 in DNA: TGTGCCAGCAGCTTAGGTTCCGCGGGCCCAACCTACGAGCAGTACTTC. It specifies CASSLGSAGPTYEQYF. This sequence joins TRBV7-6 and TRBJ2-7, with a possible D match to TRBD2 (5 bases). V lost 1 base, J lost 2 bases, and 15 bases lay in between. Germline V gene data show CDR1 as SGHVS and CDR2 as FNYEAQ. The CDR3 sequence is 16 residues long.

The J gene is TRBJ2-5, the V gene TRBV5-6; the match to TRBD2 covers 13 bases. The germline gives CDR1 SGHDT, CDR2 YYEEEE. This CDR3 is built from 17 residues. The V and J ends lost 5 bases and 4 bases, in that order; junction bases with no gene match: 11. The CDR3, as DNA: TGTGCCAGCAGTTTTAGGACTAGCGGGAGTCCGTCAGAGACCCAGTACTTC. It translates to CASSFRTSGSPSETQYF.

V and J are TRBV29-1 and TRBJ2-7, with TRBD2 matching 9 bases. Germline V CDR1 and CDR2: SQVTM, ANQGSEA. V dropped 5 bases and J dropped 1; count of bases not matched to a gene: 3. This CDR3 is built from 13 residues. CDR3 sequence: CSVRLAASYEQYF. The CDR3 nucleotides read TGCAGCGTTAGACTAGCGGCGTCCTACGAGCAGTACTTC.